Each of the 18 T cell receptor beta chains below was sequenced from the same sample in a study of identical twins. TCRdb reprocessed the 5' RACE reads via MiXCR and lists one record per CDR3 protein. The table includes some 500,000 distinct CDR3 sequences, roughly a fifth detected once. These data also formed part of another study, on T cells expressing NK-cell markers.

The sequenced sample was CD4+ T cells sorted from blood. Every receptor here comes from a woman under 30 in good health.

Only a few counts were recorded for this clonotype. The genes are TRBV20-1 and TRBJ2-4, with D perhaps matching TRBD2 (5 bases). Trimming took 3 bases from V and 7 from J, leaving 13 bases between them. Looked up from germline, CDR1 is DFQATT and CDR2 is SNEGSKA (reference sequence). The CDR3 totals 13 residues. For the CDR3, the DNA is TGCAGTGCTAGGGGTCCGGGGTGGAACATTCAGTACTTC. It specifies CSARGPGWNIQYF.

This clonotype occurred many times. This chain links TRBV10-3 with TRBJ2-3; D not resolved. Germline values: CDR1 ENHRY, CDR2 SYGVKD. Trimming removed 0 bases at V and 1 base at J, with 8 bases between. The CDR3 extends over 15 amino acids. The CDR3: CAISESNSRTDTQYF. The CDR3, as DNA: TGTGCCATCAGTGAGTCGAATTCCCGCACAGATACGCAGTATTTT.

This clonotype has just a few counts. J is TRBJ1-2 and V is TRBV5-1; D gene ambiguous. The CDR3 extends over 13 amino acids. Trimming pared 0 bases from V and 4 bases from J, leaving 7 bases between. Germline CDR1 SGHRS, CDR2 YFSETQ. The CDR3 DNA follows: TGCGCCAGCAGCTTGGAGGGCACCTATGGCTACACCTTC. Its translation is CASSLEGTYGYTF.

This clonotype was observed a few times. The gene calls are TRBV20-1 and TRBJ2-1; 11 bases fit TRBD2. This CDR3 has 15 amino acids. Trimming removed 5 bases from V and 0 bases from J; junction bases left unmatched: 3. Germline CDR1 and CDR2: DFQATT and SNEGSKA (reference sequence). The CDR3 spells CSAPGLAVSYNEQFF. The CDR3 DNA reads TGCAGTGCTCCGGGACTAGCGGTCTCCTACAATGAGCAGTTCTTC.

V usage is TRBV5-6 and J usage is TRBJ2-4, with D hard to call. Germline-derived CDR1 and CDR2 are SGHDT and YYEEEE. The V gene lost 1 base and the J gene lost 0 bases, with 14 bases spanning the gap. The CDR3 consists of 17 residues. The CDR3 reads CASSLSWQEIAKNIQYF. CDR3 sequence (DNA): TGTGCCAGCAGCTTGTCCTGGCAGGAGATAGCCAAAAACATTCAGTACTTC.

The chain links TRBV2 to TRBJ2-5; perhaps D is TRBD1 or TRBD2 (6 bases each). Germline CDR1 is SNHLY and CDR2 is FYNNEI. This CDR3 region has 13 residues. Trimming took off 4 bases at V and 3 bases at J, with 9 bases between the two ends. The chain's CDR3 is CASSGGAEETQYF. The CDR3 coding sequence is TGTGCCAGCAGTGGGGGGGCAGAAGAGACCCAGTACTTC.

In this sample, this clonotype turned up many times. The chain is built from TRBV12-3 or TRBV12-4 and TRBJ2-3; D is ambiguous. The CDR3 spans 16 residues. With 4 bases removed from V and 0 bases from J, the gap between germline ends came to 14 bases. CDR3 sequence reads: CASSSVRPSSTDTQYF. In DNA form, the CDR3 reads TGTGCCAGCAGTTCTGTTAGGCCGTCTAGCACAGATACGCAGTATTTT.

J is TRBJ2-1 and V is TRBV20-1, with 13 bases identical to TRBD2. The CDR3 is made up of 16 amino acids. J was trimmed by 9 bases and V by 3 bases; bases with no gene match: 11. Germline V CDR1 and CDR2: DFQATT, SNEGSKA (reference sequence). CDR3 sequence reads: CSASGPLAGGTGEQFF. The DNA for the CDR3 is TGCAGTGCTAGTGGGCCACTAGCGGGGGGGACGGGTGAGCAGTTCTTC.

The chain carries TRBV7-9 and TRBJ2-1, with D tentatively TRBD2 (6 bases). CDR1 and CDR2 from the germline V gene are SEHNR and FQNEAQ (reference sequence). This CDR3 region has 17 residues. V lost 5 bases and J lost 0, with 17 bases in between. CDR3: CASSLGLTTSSYNEQFF. As DNA, the CDR3 is TGTGCCAGCAGCCTGGGACTGACTACAAGCTCCTACAATGAGCAGTTCTTC.

This rearrangement joins TRBV5-1 to TRBJ2-1, with 8 positions matching TRBD2. This CDR3 region has 15 residues. Germline V gives CDR1 SGHRS, CDR2 YFSETQ. Trimming at V came to 2 bases and at J to 7 bases, leaving 8 bases not matched to a gene. CDR3 coding DNA: TGCGCCAGCAGCTTTCCCGGGACTAGGGGTAATGAGCAGTTCTTC. Residues: CASSFPGTRGNEQFF.

The chain carries TRBV9 and TRBJ2-3; 14 positions match TRBD2. CDR3 length: 17 residues. CDR1 is SGDLS, CDR2 YYNGEE, per germline. V lost 2 bases, J lost 2 bases, and 4 bases stayed unmatched. CDR3 amino acids: CASSVPTSGGVTDTQYF. DNA of the CDR3: TGTGCCAGCAGCGTCCCGACTAGCGGGGGGGTCACAGATACGCAGTATTTT.

This clonotype has more than one count but fewer than ten. The chain links TRBV20-1 to TRBJ1-1, with a possible D match to TRBD1 (6 bases). This CDR3 contains 16 residues. Germline assignment: CDR1 DFQATT and CDR2 SNEGSKA (reference sequence). The germline V and J ends were trimmed by 3 bases and 3 bases, with 20 bases remaining between them. The CDR3 DNA sequence: TGCAGTGCTAGCGGACACAGGGATTCGGTCTACACTGAAGCTTTCTTT. Translation gives CSASGHRDSVYTEAFF.

This clonotype showed up just a few times. The chain combines TRBV7-9 with TRBJ2-4, with TRBD1 identical over 7 bases. The V segment lost 5 bases and the J segment 0 bases; nucleotides outside the gene matches: 10. CDR1 SEHNR and CDR2 FQNEAQ come from the germline V gene (reference sequence). The CDR3 is 17 amino acids. The CDR3 protein is CASSTGTDFLAKNIQYF. The CDR3 bases are TGTGCCAGCAGCACGGGGACAGATTTTTTAGCCAAAAACATTCAGTACTTC.

The chain employs TRBV27 and TRBJ2-7; possibly TRBD1 or TRBD2 for D (6 bases each). The CDR3 runs 11 residues. The germline V gene has CDR1 MNHEY and CDR2 SMNVEV (reference sequence). V was clipped by 9 bases and J by 6 bases, with 12 bases between them. The CDR3 sequence is CASGGQGEQYF. The DNA of the CDR3 is TGTGCCAGTGGGGGGCAGGGCGAGCAGTACTTC.

The V and J genes are TRBV6-5 and TRBJ1-1, with 10 nucleotides matching TRBD1. The germline CDR1 and CDR2 sequences are MNHEY and SVGAGI. The ends lost 4 bases at V and 4 bases at J; junction bases unmatched: 12. The CDR3 spans 17 residues. CDR3 DNA: TGTGCCAGCAGTTCCCGGTCGACAGGGGGCCGCGGCACTGAAGCTTTCTTT. Amino acid sequence: CASSSRSTGGRGTEAFF.

V usage is TRBV5-1 and J usage is TRBJ2-2; D gene ambiguous. There are 15 residues in the CDR3. Germline assignment: CDR1 SGHRS and CDR2 YFSETQ. Trimming left V 0 bases short and J 4 bases short, with 10 bases between. The CDR3 is CASSLVVASTGELFF. The CDR3 DNA reads TGCGCCAGCAGCTTGGTAGTAGCCAGCACCGGGGAGCTGTTTTTT.

This clonotype has a handful of counts. This rearrangement joins TRBV28 to TRBJ2-7; possible D gene TRBD2, 7 bases. This CDR3 has 15 amino acids. The V end lost 5 bases, the J end lost 3 bases, and 17 bases lay between the germline ends. In germline, CDR1 is MDHEN, CDR2 SYDVKM. The CDR3 protein is CASSPMAGALYEQYF. Here the CDR3 DNA reads TGTGCCAGCAGTCCGATGGCGGGGGCCCTCTACGAGCAGTACTTC.

There are a few counts of this clonotype. The V gene is TRBV20-1, the J gene TRBJ2-7, with TRBD1 matching 10 bases. The CDR3 loop spans 15 amino acids. The J segment lost 2 bases and the V segment lost 1 base, leaving 5 bases of the junction unmatched. Per germline, CDR1 DFQATT and CDR2 SNEGSKA (reference sequence). DNA of the CDR3: TGCAGTGCTAGAGCCCTCGACAGGGGGCCCTACGAGCAGTACTTC. This sequence encodes CSARALDRGPYEQYF.